This T cell receptor beta chain came from a study of early T cells in non-severe SARS-CoV-2 infection. Study-level information: Whole-blood bulk RNA, unsorted, was sequenced, and chains were unpaired.

V gave up 0 bases and J gave up 5 bases; unmatched junction bases: 3. CDR1 is DFQATT and CDR2 is SNEGSKA in the germline V gene (reference sequence). The CDR3 runs 14 residues. The TCR library protocol was used to attach unique molecular identifiers. These identifiers were attached to individual cDNA molecules. TCRdb re-derived calls from the 5' RACE reads in MiXCR, one entry per CDR3 protein. The table lists fewer than 100,000 distinct CDR3 sequences, approximately 13% of them singletons. The chain carries TRBV20-1 and TRBJ2-2; 7 bases are shared with TRBD1. The sample consisted of whole blood. The TCR comes from an adult who was a healthcare worker with PCR-confirmed SARS-CoV-2 infection or an uninfected control (not recorded which). DNA of the CDR3: TGCAGTGCTAGAGATAAGGGGGCAACCGGGGAGCTGTTTTTT. This translates into CSARDKGATGELFF.